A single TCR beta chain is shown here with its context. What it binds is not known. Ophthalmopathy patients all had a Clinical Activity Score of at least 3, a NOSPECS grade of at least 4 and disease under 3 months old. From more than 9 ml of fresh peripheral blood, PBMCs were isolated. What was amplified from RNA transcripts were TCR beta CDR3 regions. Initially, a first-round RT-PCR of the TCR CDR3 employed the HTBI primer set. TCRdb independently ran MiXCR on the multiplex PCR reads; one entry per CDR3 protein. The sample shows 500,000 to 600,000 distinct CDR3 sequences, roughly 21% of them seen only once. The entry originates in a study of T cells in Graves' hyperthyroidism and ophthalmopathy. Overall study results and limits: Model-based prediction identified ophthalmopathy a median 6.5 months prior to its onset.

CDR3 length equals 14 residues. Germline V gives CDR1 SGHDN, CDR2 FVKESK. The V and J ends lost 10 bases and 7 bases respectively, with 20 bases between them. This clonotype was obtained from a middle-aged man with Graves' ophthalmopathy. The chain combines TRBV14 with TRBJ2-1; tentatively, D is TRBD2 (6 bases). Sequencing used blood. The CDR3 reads CATGRSGAGNEQFF. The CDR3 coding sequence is TGTGCCACCGGGAGATCGGGAGCTGGGAATGAGCAGTTCTTC.